This T cell receptor (beta chain) was captured by sequencing in a study of OX40 agonist ivuxolimab in advanced cancers. Study details: It was permissible to have had prior anti-PD-1, anti-PD-L1 or anti-CTLA-4 therapy, and under 45% had some. Study-level points and caveats: Both blood CD4+ and CD8+ T cells showed clonal growth by week 6 at 0.1 to 3.0 mg/kg. Also present in some nonresponders was a low level of normalized T-cell clonal expansion. CD8+ T cells were the subset that, on average, had more expanded clones than CD4+.

The table came from immunoSEQ multiplex PCR; TCRdb's copy has only in-frame clones and leaves some out. The sample gives tens of thousands of clones, 75% to 95% of which show up once; 8% to 10% is in the top ten. This clone has just one count. The antigen is unknown. CDR1 and CDR2 from the germline V gene are MGHRA and YSYEKL. This CDR3 contains 14 residues. V gave up 4 bases and J gave up 7 bases; unmatched junction bases: 3. The chain joins TRBV4-1 to TRBJ2-1, with 11 bases lining up with TRBD2. The sequence came from an adult with an advanced solid tumor such as melanoma, head and neck, liver or kidney cancer. This specimen consisted of CD4+ or CD8+ T cells sorted from blood, obtained in a trial of the OX40 agonist ivuxolimab. CDR3 region: CASSLAGGLNEQFF. DNA of the CDR3: TGCGCCAGCAGCCTAGCGGGAGGGCTGAATGAGCAGTTCTTC.